This T cell receptor beta chain was identified during a study of T cell repertoires in cytomegalovirus infection. The V gene lost 2 bases and the J gene lost 5 bases, with 12 bases spanning the gap. Per the germline V gene, CDR1 is MNHEY and CDR2 is SVGAGI. The CDR3 has 14 residues. Using its own MiXCR run on the reads, TCRdb lists one record per CDR3 protein. The sample contains a few hundred thousand distinct CDR3 sequences, about a quarter of which appear only once. This receptor was obtained from a human donor in good health (CMV status not recorded). Some clones in this sample may be carry-over from other donors' samples. Sequenced material: PBMCs. V usage is TRBV6-5 and J usage is TRBJ1-1; no firm D call. The CDR3 loop reads CASSYLLKETEAFF. The CDR3 nucleotides read TGTGCCAGCAGTTACCTCCTAAAAGAAACTGAAGCTTTCTTT.